This T cell receptor (beta chain) was sequenced during a study of TIL therapy for anti-PD-1-resistant metastatic lung cancer. General observations from the study: Many TIL product clones were absent from baseline tumor, suggesting clonal contraction. Compared with baseline intratumoral T cells, expanded TIL cultures were more clonal and less diverse (approximately 6.4% vs 31%).

Stated time point: pre-treatment sample, taken before nivolumab and TIL therapy. The tumor samples were excised metastases, mostly pleural nodules or supraclavicular lymph nodes. Tumors were harvested before any PD-1/PD-L1 blockade. In regard to this clone: The antigen remains unidentified.

The libraries were made with immunoSEQ v3. The data were produced by immunoSEQ multiplex PCR, yet TCRdb's version contains in-frame clones alone and is incomplete. The sample lists 5,900 or so clones; 55% to 75% were seen once. Germline V gene data show CDR1 as LGHNT and CDR2 as FRNRAP. The CDR3 sequence is 14 residues long. V dropped 1 base and J dropped 11 bases, with 17 bases sitting between them. This TCR derives from a person aged 25-85 years with non-small cell lung cancer. The chain combines TRBV12-5 with TRBJ1-1; maybe TRBD1 (6 bases). Source: tumor tissue, taken at baseline. The CDR3 DNA is TGTGCTAGTGGTTTGGACATGAACAGGGTATCGGCTTTCTTT. Amino acid sequence: CASGLDMNRVSAFF.